A single sample gave rise to the 16 T cell receptor beta chains below, sequenced in a study of Ad26.COV2.S vaccination and SARS-CoV-2 variants. Sequencing was performed with immunoSEQ multiplex PCR; in TCRdb, only in-frame clones are kept and a portion is missing. The sample comprises 400,000 to 450,000 clones, approximately 92% of which are singletons, and more than 1.5% rests with the top ten. Treatment defined: some 19 received Ad26.COV2.S at low or high dose, single or two shots; about 5 received placebo; per-sample allocation not given. Repertoires come from day 63 after the first vaccine or placebo injection. Source: peripheral blood, taken in a trial of Ad26.COV2.S vaccine versus placebo. These receptors were collected from a person aged 18-60 years who received the Ad26.COV2.S COVID-19 vaccine or a placebo.

V is TRBV11-2 and J is TRBJ2-7; no definite D call. CDR3 length equals 12 residues. Trimming removed 1 base from V and 3 bases from J, with 4 bases in between. Germline CDR1 SGHAT, CDR2 FQNNGV. The CDR3 loop reads CASSLGLYEQYF. In nucleotides, the CDR3 is TGTGCCAGCAGCTTAGGACTCTACGAGCAGTACTTC.

The gene calls are TRBV19 and TRBJ2-1; 13 bases are a match to TRBD2. The V segment lost 5 bases and the J segment 4 bases; nucleotides outside the gene matches: 2. The length of the CDR3 is 15 residues. Germline-derived CDR1 and CDR2 are LNHDA and SQIVND (reference sequence). The CDR3 here is CASSLTSGGYNEQFF. The DNA of the CDR3 is TGTGCCAGTAGTTTGACTAGCGGGGGGTACAATGAGCAGTTCTTC.

This chain joins TRBV5-4 and TRBJ1-1; 7 bases are shared with TRBD1. The CDR3 extends over 15 amino acids. Germline CDR1 and CDR2: SGHNT and YYREEE (reference sequence). J was trimmed by 1 base and V by 4 bases; bases with no gene match: 7. The CDR3 sequence: CASSATGQSNTEAFF. The CDR3 nucleotides read TGTGCCAGCAGCGCAACGGGACAGTCGAACACTGAAGCTTTCTTT. Together with reference TRBV5-4 and TRBJ1-1, the CDR3 gives the full variable domain: ETGVTQSPTHLIKTRGQQVTLRCSSQSGHNTVSWYQQALGQGPQFIFQYYREEENGRGNFPPRFSGLQFPNYSSELNVNALELDDSALYLCASSATGQSNTEAFFGQGTRLTVV.

The chain employs TRBV27 and TRBJ1-2; D may be TRBD1 (6 bases). Germline values: CDR1 MNHEY, CDR2 SMNVEV (reference sequence). The germline V and J ends were trimmed by 3 bases and 7 bases, with 12 bases remaining between them. The CDR3 is 13 residues long. The CDR3 region has the DNA TGTGCCAGCAGTTTCTTGGGGGCTGGTGGCTACACCTTC. Protein product: CASSFLGAGGYTF.

In this sample, this clone turned up a few times. The chain uses TRBV7-9 and TRBJ1-6; D not certain. The CDR3 has 16 amino acids. V was pared by 4 bases and J by 4 bases, with 14 bases between. Germline CDR1 reads SEHNR; CDR2 reads FQNEAQ (reference sequence). The CDR3 region has the DNA TGTGCCAGCAGCTCCTACTTCTCCGATTATAATTCACCCCTCCACTTT. Translation gives CASSSYFSDYNSPLHF.

The chain combines TRBV10-1 with TRBJ2-3; weak D call: TRBD2 (6 bases). The V end lost 2 bases, the J end lost 0 bases, and 12 bases lay between the germline ends. This CDR3 contains 16 residues. The germline V gene encodes CDR1 WNHNN and CDR2 SYGVQD (reference sequence). CDR3: CASSEQGRSSTDTQYF. CDR3 in DNA: TGCGCCAGCAGTGAGCAAGGGAGGTCTAGCACAGATACGCAGTATTTT.

The chain recombines TRBV6-5 with TRBJ2-1, with D perhaps given as TRBD1 or TRBD2 (9 bases each). From germline, CDR1 is MNHEY and CDR2 SVGAGI. Trimming left V 5 bases short and J 7 bases short, with 18 bases between. This CDR3 spans 15 amino acids. The CDR3 is CASSTGGAGGNEQFF. CDR3 bases: TGTGCCAGCAGTACAGGGGGCGCGGGAGGGAATGAGCAGTTCTTC.

The chain couples TRBV30 to TRBJ1-5; TRBD1 might be the D (5 bases). The V end was cut by 2 bases, the J end by 5 bases, with 10 bases between. Looked up from germline, CDR1 is GTSNPN and CDR2 is SVGIG (reference sequence). This CDR3 is 13 amino acids long. The CDR3 sequence: CAWSQDSHQPQHF. The CDR3 DNA reads as TGTGCCTGGAGTCAAGACAGCCATCAGCCCCAGCATTTT.

The rearrangement uses TRBV29-1 and TRBJ1-4; D may be TRBD1 (5 bases). This CDR3 is 13 amino acids long. V was shortened by 4 bases and J by 8 bases, with 14 bases between the two germline ends. Germline V gives CDR1 SQVTM, CDR2 ANQGSEA. The CDR3 reads CSVVVSGKEKLFF. The CDR3 region has the DNA TGCAGCGTTGTGGTATCAGGGAAGGAAAAACTGTTTTTT.

The chain has TRBV28 and TRBJ2-7; 7 bases line up with TRBD1. V lost 7 bases to trimming and J lost 2 bases; unmatched junction nucleotides: 11. The CDR3 runs to 15 residues. Per the germline V gene, CDR1 is MDHEN and CDR2 is SYDVKM. This chain's CDR3 is CASTKTGLGPYEQYF. CDR3 in DNA: TGTGCCAGCACCAAGACAGGGTTGGGGCCCTACGAGCAGTACTTC.

This sequence joins TRBV5-1 and TRBJ1-2; no reliable D call. Germline-derived CDR1 and CDR2 are SGHRS and YFSETQ. The CDR3 runs 14 residues. V lost 2 bases and J lost 3, with 11 bases in between. The CDR3 DNA reads as TGCGCCAGCAGCTTTGGGCCCGACTACTATGGCTACACCTTC. Its protein is CASSFGPDYYGYTF.

V usage is TRBV27 and J usage is TRBJ1-2; D might be TRBD1 (5 bases). The CDR3 runs to 18 residues. Germline V gene lookup returns CDR1 MNHEY and CDR2 SMNVEV (reference sequence). V lost 0 bases to trimming and J lost 7 bases, with 24 bases between them. CDR3 residues: CASSLSPPIRGRPVGYTF. In nucleotides, the CDR3 is TGTGCCAGCAGTTTATCCCCACCTATACGGGGACGCCCTGTTGGCTACACCTTC.

The chain carries TRBV6-5 and TRBJ1-1, with TRBD1 as a possible D gene (6 bases). The CDR3 spans 13 residues. CDR1 is MNHEY, CDR2 SVGAGI, per germline. Trimming stripped 6 bases from V and 10 bases from J, with 18 bases between. The CDR3 DNA follows: TGTGCCAGCAGCCAGGGGTCACTTAGGTCAGCTTTCTTT. Protein product: CASSQGSLRSAFF.

The chain links TRBV7-2 to TRBJ1-5; the match to TRBD1 covers 7 bases. Germline V CDR1 and CDR2: SGHTA, FQGNSA. This CDR3 has 17 amino acids. The V segment lost 6 bases and the J segment 5 bases; nucleotides outside the gene matches: 16. The CDR3 sequence is CASRRRTGFQGYQPQHF. The CDR3 region has the DNA TGTGCCAGCAGAAGAAGGACAGGCTTCCAGGGCTATCAGCCCCAGCATTTT.

This sequence joins TRBV19 and TRBJ1-6, with D maybe TRBD1 (5 bases). The V and J ends lost 4 bases and 9 bases respectively, with 19 bases between them. The CDR3 consists of 16 residues. CDR1 LNHDA and CDR2 SQIVND come from the germline V gene (reference sequence). CDR3 bases: TGTGCCAGTAGTAGCCAGGTGGGGGTCAAAAGTTCACCCCTCCACTTT. Protein: CASSSQVGVKSSPLHF.

The V gene is TRBV11-2, the J gene TRBJ1-2; D ambiguous. The CDR3 has 17 residues. CDR1 and CDR2 from the germline V gene are SGHAT and FQNNGV. Trimming shortened V by 1 base and J by 0 bases, and 15 bases separated the two germline ends. The CDR3 loop is CASSLGGLSVPNYGYTF. The DNA of the CDR3 is TGTGCCAGCAGCTTAGGCGGGTTGTCGGTTCCTAACTATGGCTACACCTTC.